A selection of T cell receptor beta chains follows, all from one sample in a study of tissue T cells after allogeneic stem cell transplantation. The protocol was immunoSEQ multiplex PCR, while the TCRdb copy is restricted to in-frame clones and leaves out a portion. In the table there are roughly 2,800 clones, 62% of which are singletons. Specimen: ascending colon tissue, collected at autopsy. Source of these receptors: an older male patient with steroid-refractory graft-versus-host disease after an allogeneic stem cell transplant. A share of the T cells may be of graft donor origin. Both conserved end residues are part of each CDR3. The D gene is left open where the match is weak. Part of the rows lack a size; the others show once, few, many or a class for expanded clones.

j_call	v_call	d_call	clone_size	cdr3_aa	cdr3_nt
TRBJ2-7	TRBV5-1	TRBD1	NA	CASSLTGGYEQYF	TGCGCCAGCAGCTTGACAGGGGGCTACGAGCAGTACTTC
TRBJ1-4	TRBV6-6	NA	medium-sized	CASSYREGEDNEKLFF	TGTGCCAGCAGTTACCGAGAGGGTGAAGATAATGAAAAACTGTTTTTT
TRBJ2-2	TRBV19	NA	NA	CATYVQAGTGELFF	TGTGCCACGTACGTTCAGGCCGGGACCGGGGAGCTGTTTTTT
TRBJ1-5	TRBV7-2	NA	once	CATSEELNQPQHF	TGTGCCACGTCAGAGGAACTTAATCAGCCCCAGCATTTT
TRBJ1-1	TRBV7-9	NA	NA	CASSLGQPPRAFF	TGTGCCAGCAGCTTAGGACAGCCCCCGCGTGCTTTCTTT
TRBJ1-1	TRBV7-9	NA	NA	CASSLEGRLTEAFF	TGTGCCAGCAGCTTAGAGGGGAGGCTAACTGAAGCTTTCTTT
TRBJ1-3	TRBV7-2	NA	NA	CASSPSTGNGNTIYF	TGTGCCAGCAGCCCATCTACAGGGAATGGAAACACCATATATTTT
TRBJ1-4	TRBV6-5	TRBD1	NA	CATLRTGDGKLFF	TGTGCCACCCTGAGGACAGGGGATGGAAAACTGTTTTTT
TRBJ1-1	TRBV5-4	NA	NA	CASSLEGPRNTEAFF	TGTGCCAGCAGCTTGGAGGGCCCTCGGAACACTGAAGCTTTCTTT
TRBJ2-7	TRBV20-1	NA	NA	CSARGRYEQYF	TGCAGTGCTAGAGGGCGCTACGAGCAGTACTTC
TRBJ1-1	TRBV19	TRBD1	few	CASLRQGETEAFF	TGTGCCAGTCTTCGACAGGGCGAAACTGAAGCTTTCTTT